These 15 T cell receptor beta chains were sequenced from one sample in a study of shared clonotypes between healthy human individuals. CD45RO negativity and positive selection for CCR7 defined naive CD8 cells, a population that excluded terminally differentiated effector memory CD45RA+ cells. Libraries were prepared by immunoSEQ multiplex PCR; TCRdb keeps only in-frame clonotypes and omits some of them. This repertoire shows roughly 650,000 clones, approximately 96% found once; its top ten account for less than 0.12%. Material: naive CD8+ T cells sorted from blood. Source of these receptors: a woman aged 25 to 39 in good health.

This clone was counted a single time. The gene calls are TRBV5-8 and TRBJ1-4, with D possibly matching TRBD1 (5 bases). The germline gives CDR1 SGHTS, CDR2 YDEGEE. V lost 5 bases to trimming and J lost 0 bases, with 20 bases between them. The CDR3 is 18 residues long. The CDR3 bases are TGTGCCAGCAGGTTGCGGGTGGGACGAGGAACAACTAATGAAAAACTGTTTTTT. It codes for CASRLRVGRGTTNEKLFF.

This chain connects TRBV4-1 to TRBJ2-2, with no clear D. Trimming stripped 6 bases from V and 4 bases from J, with 12 bases between. CDR3 size: 14 residues. Looked up from germline, CDR1 is MGHRA and CDR2 is YSYEKL. CDR3 residues: CASRDDGLTGELFF. As DNA, the CDR3 is TGCGCCAGCAGGGACGACGGTCTCACCGGGGAGCTGTTTTTT.

The gene calls are TRBV9 and TRBJ1-2, with D unclear. This CDR3 region has 16 residues. Germline assignment: CDR1 SGDLS and CDR2 YYNGEE. The germline V and J ends were trimmed by 3 bases and 0 bases, with 15 bases remaining between them. In DNA, the CDR3 is TGTGCCAGCAGCGGTTGGGGTGACAAAGCTAACTATGGCTACACCTTC. Translating gives CASSGWGDKANYGYTF.

The V gene is TRBV19, the J gene TRBJ1-5; no firm D call. The V end lost 2 bases, the J end lost 7 bases, and 6 bases lay between the germline ends. Germline V lookup: CDR1 LNHDA, CDR2 SQIVND (reference sequence). The CDR3 extends over 12 amino acids. Written as DNA, the CDR3 is TGTGCCAGTAGTATATTTGGACAGCCCCAGCATTTT. It yields the protein CASSIFGQPQHF.

This clone was counted a single time. J is TRBJ2-7 and V is TRBV5-6; D remains ambiguous. CDR3 length equals 14 residues. Germline V gene sequence: CDR1 SGHDT, CDR2 YYEEEE. V was cut by 2 bases and J by 3 bases, with 12 bases left in between. CDR3 sequence (DNA): TGTGCCAGCAGCTTCGGTCGGTCTTTCTACGAGCAGTACTTC. It translates to CASSFGRSFYEQYF.

The gene calls are TRBV7-9 and TRBJ2-7, with D perhaps TRBD1 or TRBD2 (5 bases each). CDR3 length equals 13 residues. Per germline, CDR1 SEHNR and CDR2 FQNEAQ (reference sequence). Trimming stripped 3 bases from V and 6 bases from J, with 12 bases between. The CDR3 region has the DNA TGTGCCAGCAGCTTTAGCCCAGGGAGCGAGCAGTACTTC. Its protein product is CASSFSPGSEQYF.

V and J are TRBV9 and TRBJ1-4; D not resolved. The CDR3 runs to 19 residues. Trimming shortened V by 0 bases and J by 1 base, and 19 bases separated the two germline ends. Germline-derived CDR1 and CDR2 are SGDLS and YYNGEE. CDR3 residues: CASSVVAVLGVLTNEKLFF. As DNA, the CDR3 is TGTGCCAGCAGCGTAGTGGCCGTTCTTGGGGTATTAACTAATGAAAAACTGTTTTTT.

CDR3 nucleotide sequence: TGTGCCAGCAGCCTACCTCGAGATACGCAGTATTTT. Its protein is CASSLPRDTQYF. The chain uses TRBV28 and TRBJ2-3; D ambiguous. The germline CDR1 and CDR2 sequences are MDHEN and SYDVKM. V was clipped by 6 bases and J by 5 bases, with 9 bases between them. The CDR3 sequence is 12 residues long.

This clone was observed once. This chain links TRBV19 with TRBJ2-1, with 7 bases matching TRBD2. Unmatched junction bases numbered 8, after V lost 5 bases and J lost 7 bases. Germline V gene data show CDR1 as LNHDA and CDR2 as SQIVND (reference sequence). The CDR3 has 14 amino acids. DNA of the CDR3: TGTGCCAGTAGTTGGGCGGGAGAGAGGAATGAGCAGTTCTTC. Translated, it gives CASSWAGERNEQFF.

This clone was recorded once. V and J are TRBV6-6 and TRBJ2-7, with D possibly called TRBD1 or TRBD2 (5 bases each). The germline V gene has CDR1 MNHNY and CDR2 SVGAGI (reference sequence). Trimming removed 2 bases at V and 0 bases at J, with 8 bases between. This CDR3 comprises 14 residues. CDR3 amino acids: CASSYEGSSYEQYF. CDR3 sequence (DNA): TGTGCCAGCAGTTACGAGGGGAGCTCCTACGAGCAGTACTTC.

The CDR3, as DNA: TGTGCCAGCAGTCCCGATGGAGGACTAGCGGGACTCGAGGGCACCGGGGAGCTGTTTTTT. It is translated as CASSPDGGLAGLEGTGELFF. This chain connects TRBV28 to TRBJ2-2; 12 nucleotides line up with TRBD2. The CDR3 spans 20 residues. Germline CDR1 reads MDHEN; CDR2 reads SYDVKM. Germline trimming cut 5 bases from V and 4 bases from J; bases unmatched to any gene: 17.

This chain connects TRBV29-1 to TRBJ2-2; 10 positions agree with TRBD1. V dropped 1 base and J dropped 5; count of bases not matched to a gene: 7. The CDR3 sequence is 16 residues long. CDR1 SQVTM and CDR2 ANQGSEA come from the germline V gene. CDR3 in amino acids: CSVEAGTGEATGELFF. CDR3 sequence (DNA): TGCAGCGTTGAAGCAGGGACAGGGGAGGCGACCGGGGAGCTGTTTTTT.

Concerning this clone: This specimen includes other DNA sequences encoding the same CDR3. The V call is TRBV2, the J call TRBJ2-7; D unresolved. The CDR3 spans 13 residues. The V end was cut by 3 bases, the J end by 0 bases, with 6 bases between. Germline V gene data show CDR1 as SNHLY and CDR2 as FYNNEI. The CDR3 here is CASSDRISYEQYF. The CDR3 region has the DNA TGTGCCAGCAGTGACCGGATCTCCTACGAGCAGTACTTC.

This clone was detected a few times. The rearrangement links TRBV15 to TRBJ1-1; no firm D call. The CDR3 is 11 amino acids. V was cut by 0 bases and J by 7 bases, with 3 bases left in between. In germline, CDR1 is LNHNV, CDR2 YYDKDF (reference sequence). The CDR3 region is CATSREHEAFF. The DNA of the CDR3 is TGTGCCACCAGCAGAGAGCATGAAGCTTTCTTT.

The V and J genes are TRBV28 and TRBJ2-4; the match to TRBD1 covers 8 bases. Per germline, CDR1 MDHEN and CDR2 SYDVKM. Trimming removed 6 bases from V and 12 bases from J; junction bases left unmatched: 10. This CDR3 region has 13 residues. The CDR3 region has the DNA TGTGCCAGCAGCCCCGGGACAGGCCAATATCAGTACTTC. Translated: CASSPGTGQYQYF.